The 20 T cell receptor beta chains reported below all come from one sample, sequenced in a study of CD8 T cells in ankylosing spondylitis. TCRdb itself ran the 5' RACE reads through MiXCR, one entry per CDR3 protein. The table has about 360,000 distinct CDR3 sequences, 20% to 25% seen once. Sequenced material: blood, either unsorted or a sorted T cell fraction (not recorded which). These receptors originate from a male donor with ankylosing spondylitis or in good health (not recorded which).

A few counts support this clonotype. The chain joins TRBV27 to TRBJ2-1; possible D gene TRBD2, 6 bases. The length of the CDR3 is 15 residues. V dropped 4 bases and J dropped 8 bases, with 18 bases sitting between them. From germline, CDR1 is MNHEY and CDR2 SMNVEV (reference sequence). CDR3 nucleotide sequence: TGTGCCAGCAGTTACATCCCCACGGGGGTTGATGAGCAGTTCTTC. Encoded protein: CASSYIPTGVDEQFF.

The V gene is TRBV5-5, the J gene TRBJ2-5; D tentatively reads TRBD1 or TRBD2 (6 bases each). V was trimmed by 6 bases and J by 4 bases, leaving 10 bases between them. The CDR3 consists of 12 residues. From germline, CDR1 is SGHKS and CDR2 YYEKEE (reference sequence). In nucleotides, the CDR3 is TGTGCCAGCACGAAGGGGGGAGAGACCCAGTACTTC. It translates to CASTKGGETQYF.

The chain joins TRBV12-3 or TRBV12-4 to TRBJ1-6; perhaps TRBD1 as D (6 bases). Deletions cut 8 bases from V and 7 bases from J, with 18 bases between. This CDR3 spans 15 amino acids. CDR3 in DNA: TGTGCCAGCCCGATTTCAGGGGACGCAAATTCACCCCTCCACTTT. It encodes CASPISGDANSPLHF.

The chain couples TRBV7-8 to TRBJ2-1; TRBD1 is a possible D gene (6 bases). Trimming removed 2 bases from V and 3 bases from J, with 14 bases in between. The CDR3 is made up of 16 amino acids. Germline values: CDR1 SGHVS, CDR2 FQNEAQ. Written as DNA, the CDR3 is TGTGCCAGCAGCTTATTTCCGGAACAGGGCTACAATGAGCAGTTCTTC. Protein: CASSLFPEQGYNEQFF.

This clonotype was seen repeatedly, ten times or more. This chain connects TRBV4-1 to TRBJ2-5; D gene uncertain. V dropped 1 base and J dropped 5 bases, with 5 bases sitting between them. CDR3 length: 12 amino acids. Germline V gene sequence: CDR1 MGHRA, CDR2 YSYEKL. The chain's CDR3 is CASSQVRETQYF. CDR3 bases: TGCGCCAGCAGCCAAGTTCGGGAGACCCAGTACTTC.

In its sample, this clonotype was seen a few times. The chain combines TRBV12-3 or TRBV12-4 with TRBJ2-1, with D possibly being TRBD2 (6 bases). V lost 3 bases and J 5 bases, leaving 11 bases between the germline ends. This CDR3 has 14 residues. The CDR3 reads CASSFPGLNNEQFF. Written as DNA, the CDR3 is TGTGCCAGCAGTTTTCCGGGACTGAACAATGAGCAGTTCTTC.

This clonotype was counted a few times. The chain couples TRBV20-1 to TRBJ2-7; D assignment may be TRBD1 or TRBD2 (6 bases each). The CDR3 runs 14 residues. Germline V gene data show CDR1 as DFQATT and CDR2 as SNEGSKA (reference sequence). Trimming removed 6 bases at V and 0 bases at J, with 15 bases between. The CDR3 nucleotides read TGCAGTGCCCACGGGGGCGAGGTCTCCTACGAGCAGTACTTC. This encodes CSAHGGEVSYEQYF.

This clonotype occurred a few times. The V and J genes are TRBV7-2 and TRBJ1-5; D gene uncertain. Germline CDR1 reads SGHTA; CDR2 reads FQGNSA. Trimming stripped 6 bases from V and 10 bases from J, with 16 bases between. The CDR3 contains 13 residues. CDR3 coding DNA: TGTGCCAGCAGGCCGGCGGGTTTTTATCCCCAGCATTTT. It is translated as CASRPAGFYPQHF.

This clonotype was found a few times. The chain recombines TRBV11-2 with TRBJ2-1, with D maybe TRBD1 (5 bases). There are 16 residues in the CDR3. The germline V gene has CDR1 SGHAT and CDR2 FQNNGV. V lost 3 bases and J lost 4, with 16 bases in between. CDR3 nucleotides: TGTGCCAGCAGCTTGGGCCAAAGGGGCGGTTACAATGAGCAGTTCTTC. Amino acid sequence: CASSLGQRGGYNEQFF.

This clonotype was recorded at least ten times. The rearrangement links TRBV9 to TRBJ2-3; D is undetermined. The germline CDR1 and CDR2 sequences are SGDLS and YYNGEE. CDR3 length: 13 amino acids. Between the trimmed V and J ends, which lost 4 bases and 1 base, there was a span of 7 bases. This chain's CDR3 is CASSTRGTDTQYF. The CDR3 nucleotides are TGTGCCAGCAGCACCCGGGGCACAGATACGCAGTATTTT.

In its sample, this clonotype was seen a few times. V usage is TRBV25-1 and J usage is TRBJ2-7; D gene ambiguous. The V end lost 4 bases, the J end lost 1 base, and 14 bases lay between the germline ends. In germline, CDR1 is MGHDK, CDR2 SYGVNS. The CDR3 covers 15 residues. In nucleotides, the CDR3 is TGTGCCAGCAGTGGTCTTTTGTCGAATTCCTACGAGCAGTACTTC. Amino acids: CASSGLLSNSYEQYF.

The chain has TRBV29-1 and TRBJ2-7; a possible D gene is TRBD1 (6 bases). This CDR3 has 14 residues. Trimming stripped 4 bases from V and 0 bases from J, with 13 bases between. CDR1 and CDR2 from the germline V gene are SQVTM and ANQGSEA. The DNA for the CDR3 is TGCAGCGTTGGGGCAGGGGTGCTCTCCTACGAGCAGTACTTC. It codes for CSVGAGVLSYEQYF.

This clonotype was observed a handful of times. J is TRBJ2-5 and V is TRBV27; possibly TRBD1 for D (6 bases). Germline values: CDR1 MNHEY, CDR2 SMNVEV (reference sequence). This CDR3 contains 15 residues. V was trimmed by 3 bases and J by 3 bases, leaving 14 bases between them. In DNA, the CDR3 is TGTGCCAGCAGTTTGGACGGACAGCATGAAGAGACCCAGTACTTC. Translation gives CASSLDGQHEETQYF.

In this sample, this clonotype turned up many times. The V gene is TRBV7-8, the J gene TRBJ2-3; D might be TRBD1 (5 bases). V was pared by 1 base and J by 4 bases, with 21 bases between. CDR1 is SGHVS and CDR2 is FQNEAQ in the germline V gene. The CDR3 length is 18 residues. The CDR3: CASSLEHLPGLLADTQYF. The CDR3 nucleotides read TGTGCCAGCAGCTTAGAGCATCTGCCAGGGCTCCTGGCAGATACGCAGTATTTT.

The table lists this clonotype with a few counts. This rearrangement joins TRBV9 to TRBJ2-7, with D perhaps being TRBD1 or TRBD2 (6 bases each). With 3 bases removed from V and 7 bases from J, the gap between germline ends came to 14 bases. The CDR3 totals 13 residues. Germline V gene sequence: CDR1 SGDLS, CDR2 YYNGEE. The DNA for the CDR3 is TGTGCCAGCAGCGGGGGGGCGATGGGGGAGCAGTACTTC. Its translation: CASSGGAMGEQYF.

The gene calls are TRBV28 and TRBJ1-5; no firm D call. The CDR3 spans 14 residues. Germline lookup yields CDR1 MDHEN and CDR2 SYDVKM. Trimming took off 5 bases at V and 0 bases at J, with 8 bases between the two ends. The CDR3 is CASSLRNSNQPQHF. CDR3 nucleotide sequence: TGTGCCAGCAGTCTCAGGAATAGCAATCAGCCCCAGCATTTT.

The chain carries TRBV9 and TRBJ2-7; maybe TRBD1 (6 bases). V lost 0 bases, J lost 1 base, and 8 bases lay in between. CDR3 size: 14 residues. Germline CDR1 SGDLS, CDR2 YYNGEE. CDR3 in DNA: TGTGCCAGCAGCGTAGGACAGGATTCCTACGAGCAGTACTTC. Residues: CASSVGQDSYEQYF. The entire variable domain, with the rest obtained from reference TRBV9 and TRBJ2-7, is as follows: DSGVTQTPKHLITATGQRVTLRCSPRSGDLSVYWYQQSLDQGLQFLIQYYNGEERAKGNILERFSAQQFPDLHSELNLSSLELGDSALYFCASSVGQDSYEQYFGPGTRLTVT.

The chain employs TRBV12-3 or TRBV12-4 and TRBJ2-3, with 11 bases matching TRBD2. The CDR3 totals 16 residues. The trim removed 5 bases at V and 3 bases at J, leaving 7 bases unmatched. CDR3 residues: CASSPVAGGATDTQYF. The CDR3 DNA reads as TGTGCCAGCAGTCCCGTAGCGGGGGGGGCGACAGATACGCAGTATTTT.

This clonotype has more than one count but fewer than ten. The chain joins TRBV20-1 to TRBJ2-7; 10 bases agree with TRBD2. V dropped 0 bases and J dropped 3; count of bases not matched to a gene: 5. Germline assignment: CDR1 DFQATT and CDR2 SNEGSKA (reference sequence). The CDR3 length is 15 residues. This CDR3 reads CSARDLAGVVYEQYF. CDR3 DNA: TGCAGTGCTAGAGACCTAGCGGGGGTTGTCTACGAGCAGTACTTC.

This clonotype was picked up a small number of times. The gene calls are TRBV9 and TRBJ1-2; possible D gene TRBD1, 5 bases. Germline values: CDR1 SGDLS, CDR2 YYNGEE. V gave up 3 bases and J gave up 2 bases, with 14 bases separating them. The CDR3 contains 15 residues. CDR3 coding DNA: TGTGCCAGCAGCGCTGATGGGGGACCGAACTATGGCTACACCTTC. Residues: CASSADGGPNYGYTF. Complete variable domain (other parts from reference TRBV9 and TRBJ1-2): DSGVTQTPKHLITATGQRVTLRCSPRSGDLSVYWYQQSLDQGLQFLIQYYNGEERAKGNILERFSAQQFPDLHSELNLSSLELGDSALYFCASSADGGPNYGYTFGSGTRLTVV.